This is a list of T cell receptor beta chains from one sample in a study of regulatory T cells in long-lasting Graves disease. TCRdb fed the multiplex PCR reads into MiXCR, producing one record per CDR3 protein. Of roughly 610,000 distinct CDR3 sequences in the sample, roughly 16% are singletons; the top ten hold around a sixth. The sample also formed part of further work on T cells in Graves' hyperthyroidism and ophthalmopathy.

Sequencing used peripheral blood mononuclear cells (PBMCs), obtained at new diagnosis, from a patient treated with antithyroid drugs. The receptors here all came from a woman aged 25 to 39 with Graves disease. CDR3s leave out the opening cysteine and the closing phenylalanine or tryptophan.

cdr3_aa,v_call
ASSVEARVGGGYT,TRBV9
ASSAPPSHWGTSGPNTGELF,TRBV9
ASSGHIEAF,TRBV2
ASSLGRTGRTEAF,TRBV27
ASSPPGRKSSGNTIY,TRBV28
SVERGSGNTIY,TRBV29-1
AWSSQQSMYEQF,TRBV30
ASSFGYGAETQY,TRBV28
ASSYGLRNYEQY,TRBV6-2/TRBV6-3
ASSMPGTGGVYGYT,TRBV7-3
ASSLARRLAGRNEQF,TRBV7-9
ASSSNTIY,TRBV28
ASSGEDSGDIQY,TRBV10-1
STLRAGRRMNTEAF,TRBV20-1
ASSPNADSHYGYT,TRBV5-6
ASSPLDRGPDYGYT,TRBV28
SASGTEYSPLH,TRBV20-1
ASSIEATGSNGYT,TRBV7-9
ASSTGGAGNTIY,TRBV12-3/TRBV12-4
ASSTILPGEGGNEKLF,TRBV28
ASSAASAFGEQY,TRBV2
AAAGQGLQNIQY,TRBV6-1
ASSPAGVSSSYEQY,TRBV28
ASSYQGVDSTEAF,TRBV6-5
ASSPQGAQGETQY,TRBV7-9
SARGHNNQPQH,TRBV20-1
ASSLEPDHEKLF,TRBV7-6
SASITDHEQF,TRBV20-1
ASRTGTSGTLAKNIQY,TRBV2
ASSVADRATYNEQF,TRBV19
SAREAGGGRGTQY,TRBV20-1
ASTTGSRGYGYT,TRBV12-3/TRBV12-4
ASSTGDAYNEQF,TRBV19
ASSLEARANTEAF,TRBV7-9
AWTGDTGELF,TRBV30
AISETSDGFGTGNTIY,TRBV10-3
ASSLVPSGGTGELF,TRBV11-2
ASSRLAVITDTQY,TRBV13
ASSLAPTYEQY,TRBV11-2
ASSPPPGTTEAF,TRBV28
ASSSGLYSNQPQH,TRBV18
AWSDPQNTDTQY,TRBV30
ASSPVGRGNEQF,TRBV28
ASRRDRGGGTEAF,TRBV6-1
SAWSRLTGFLYGYT,TRBV20-1
ASSFIRGQGSGEKLF,TRBV28
ASSFFPMVGNQPQH,TRBV19
ASSFLPGGGETQY,TRBV27
ASSLARTDTQY,TRBV7-9
ASSWSQGTYEQY,TRBV27
ASSSSTSGRTDTQY,TRBV9
ASIMGLVGRINNEQF,TRBV28
ASTQQGGDEKLF,TRBV7-9
AISELAGVGNEQF,TRBV10-3
ASSPGLAGYFYNEQF,TRBV5-6
ASSHLQGHQGETQY,TRBV9
ASSLGQPFGPYGYT,TRBV28
ASRPLAGETQY,TRBV19
ASSSTGLGSTEAF,TRBV7-9